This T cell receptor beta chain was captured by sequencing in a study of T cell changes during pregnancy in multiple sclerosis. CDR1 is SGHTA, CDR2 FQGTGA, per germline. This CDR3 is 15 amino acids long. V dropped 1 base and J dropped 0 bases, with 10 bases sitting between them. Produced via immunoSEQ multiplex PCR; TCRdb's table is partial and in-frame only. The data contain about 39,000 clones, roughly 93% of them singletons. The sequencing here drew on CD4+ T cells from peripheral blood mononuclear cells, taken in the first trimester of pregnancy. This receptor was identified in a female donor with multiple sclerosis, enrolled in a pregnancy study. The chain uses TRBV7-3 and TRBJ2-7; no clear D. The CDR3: CASSLNAGSSYEQYF. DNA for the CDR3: TGTGCCAGCAGCTTAAACGCCGGGTCCTCCTACGAGCAGTACTTC. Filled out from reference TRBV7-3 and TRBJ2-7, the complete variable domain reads GAGVSQTPSNKVTEKGKYVELRCDPISGHTALYWYRQSLGQGPEFLIYFQGTGAADDSGLPNDRFFAVRPEGSVSTLKIQRTERGDSAVYLCASSLNAGSSYEQYFGPGTRLTVT.